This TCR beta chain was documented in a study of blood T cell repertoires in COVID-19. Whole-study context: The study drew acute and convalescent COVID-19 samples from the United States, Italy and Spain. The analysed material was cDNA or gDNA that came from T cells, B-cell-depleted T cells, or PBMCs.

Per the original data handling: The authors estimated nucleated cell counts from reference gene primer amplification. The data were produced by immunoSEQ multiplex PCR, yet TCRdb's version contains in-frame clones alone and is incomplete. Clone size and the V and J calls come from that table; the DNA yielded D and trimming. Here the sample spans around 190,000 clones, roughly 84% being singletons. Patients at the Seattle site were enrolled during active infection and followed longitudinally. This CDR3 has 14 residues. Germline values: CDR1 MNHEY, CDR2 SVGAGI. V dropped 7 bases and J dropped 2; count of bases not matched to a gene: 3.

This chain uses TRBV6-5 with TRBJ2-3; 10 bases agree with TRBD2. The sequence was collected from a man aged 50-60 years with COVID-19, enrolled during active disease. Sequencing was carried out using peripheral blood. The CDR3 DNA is TGTGCCAGCACCGGACTAGCGGCCACAGATACGCAGTATTTT. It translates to CASTGLAATDTQYF.